This T cell receptor (beta chain) was identified in a study of chemoradiotherapy in HPV16-positive cancers. Study-wide results and limits: Candidate HPV-specific clones and E7-related TCR motifs grew in tumor during treatment.

The CDR3 spans 17 residues. Germline V gene data show CDR1 as MGHRA and CDR2 as YSYEKL. Over chemoradiotherapy, repertoires were sampled more than once. Concerning this clone itself: Its antigen is currently unknown.

Clones were read by immunoSEQ multiplex PCR, and TCRdb kept only the in-frame ones, dropping some. The sample includes 9,500 to 15,000 clones, over 75% of them seen just once. The V call is TRBV4-1, the J call TRBJ2-5; D may correspond to TRBD1 or TRBD2 (5 bases each). The end of the DNA fits TRBJ2-7 better, so the J call may be wrong. Source: blood, taken from a patient who underwent chemoradiotherapy. This clonotype was sampled from a human donor with HPV-associated anogenital cancer. The CDR3 reads CASSQGALGPSFYEQYF. CDR3 bases: TGCGCCAGCAGCCAAGGGGCCCTGGGACCCTCGTTCTACGAGCAGTACTTC.